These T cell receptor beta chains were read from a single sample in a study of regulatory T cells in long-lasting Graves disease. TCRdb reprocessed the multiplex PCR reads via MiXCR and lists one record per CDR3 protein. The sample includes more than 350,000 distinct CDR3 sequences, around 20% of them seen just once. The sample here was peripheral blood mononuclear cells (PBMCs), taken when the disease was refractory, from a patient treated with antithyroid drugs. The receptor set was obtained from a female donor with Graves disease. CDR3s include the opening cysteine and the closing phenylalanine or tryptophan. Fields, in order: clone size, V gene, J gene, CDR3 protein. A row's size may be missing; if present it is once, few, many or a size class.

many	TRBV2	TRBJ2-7	CASRGTDAYEQYF
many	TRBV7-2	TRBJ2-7	CASSLVEGLDEQYF
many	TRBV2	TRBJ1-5	CASRVGQSNQPQHF
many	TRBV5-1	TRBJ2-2	CASSFEGTGELFF
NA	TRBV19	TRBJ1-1	CASSPRTEVRNTEAFF
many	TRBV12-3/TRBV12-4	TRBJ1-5	CASSRRGDYQPQHF
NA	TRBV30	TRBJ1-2	CAWSVGTGYTF
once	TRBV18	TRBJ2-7	CASSPNKPGTPSEQYF
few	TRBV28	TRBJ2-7	CASRGTSGEAPYEQYF
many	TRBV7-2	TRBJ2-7	CASSLGPSGSYPYEQYF
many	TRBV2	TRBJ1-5	CASSAEFRNQPQHF
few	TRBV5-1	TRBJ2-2	CASTTGAPPGELFF
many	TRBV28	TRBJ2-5	CASRQGRETQYF
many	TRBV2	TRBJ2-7	CASIPDRGLYEQYF
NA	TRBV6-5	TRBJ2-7	CASSYGVWYYEQYF
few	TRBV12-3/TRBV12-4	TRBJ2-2	CASTDGRGLRTTGELFF
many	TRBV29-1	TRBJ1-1	CSAFHTEAFF
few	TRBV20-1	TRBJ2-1	CSARASAYNEQFF
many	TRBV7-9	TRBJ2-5	CASSLARGARETQYF
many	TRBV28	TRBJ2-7	CASRDGGGPYEQYF
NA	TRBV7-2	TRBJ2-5	CASRTASGQETQYF
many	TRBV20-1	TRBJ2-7	CSARRESSYEQYF
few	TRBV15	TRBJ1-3	CATSRGGLSRKPGNTIYF
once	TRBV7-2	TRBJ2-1	CASSPQGGVAYNEQFF
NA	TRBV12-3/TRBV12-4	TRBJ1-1	CASRRWGALSTEAFF
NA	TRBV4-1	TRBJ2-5	CASSHAGGDETQYF
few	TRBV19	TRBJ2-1	CASSRLAGTYNEQFF
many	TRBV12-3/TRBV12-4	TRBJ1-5	CASSFGTRALSNQPQHF
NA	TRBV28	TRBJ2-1	CASSPIAGDSYNEQFF
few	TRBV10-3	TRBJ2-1	CAIQQGKGVNEQFF
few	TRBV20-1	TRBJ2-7	CSARDRGREGEQYF
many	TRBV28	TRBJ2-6	CASSFVPVSGANVLTF
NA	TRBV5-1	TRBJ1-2	CASSLLSRSGQKDGYTF
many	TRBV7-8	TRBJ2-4	CASSSGQGNIQYF
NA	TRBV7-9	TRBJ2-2	CASSHAVRQGSTGELFF
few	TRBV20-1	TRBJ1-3	CSAPHSLSSGNTIYF
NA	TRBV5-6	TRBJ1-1	CASSLGTPGTEAFF
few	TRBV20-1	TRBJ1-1	CSASTNKNTEAFF
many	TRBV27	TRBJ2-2	CASSLGASGNTGELFF
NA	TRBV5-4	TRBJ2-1	CASSAGTLQNEQFF
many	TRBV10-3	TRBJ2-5	CAISELLEEKETQYF
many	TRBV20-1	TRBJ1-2	CSASTSNYGYTF
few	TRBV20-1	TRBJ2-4	CSASGGGKNIQYF
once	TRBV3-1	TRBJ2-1	CASSQDEGSSYNEQFF
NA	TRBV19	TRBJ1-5	CASSILNQPQHF
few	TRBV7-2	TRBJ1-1	CASSLALGGPNTEAFF
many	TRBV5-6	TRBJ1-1	CASSLTVLTEAFF
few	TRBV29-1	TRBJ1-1	CSVKGATHLMNTEAFF
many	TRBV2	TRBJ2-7	CASSEVGLAGEEQYF
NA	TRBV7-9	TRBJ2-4	CASSSWTGTGENIQYF
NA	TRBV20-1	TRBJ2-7	CSARPPLAGDYEQYF
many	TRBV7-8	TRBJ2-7	CASSLDAVTYEQYF
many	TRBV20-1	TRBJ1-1	CSARYITGRLSEAFF
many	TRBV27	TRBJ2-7	CASSPGASGSYEQYF
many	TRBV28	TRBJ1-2	CASSSLGQGYGYTF
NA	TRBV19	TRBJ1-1	CASRGGQRLTEAFF